Below are 18 T cell receptor beta chains sequenced from a single sample in a study of CD4 T cells in relation to SARS-CoV-2 and coronaviruses. Unexposed donor CD4+ T cells date from about 2011-2018, before the COVID-19 pandemic. The cells were cultured for under twelve days before CD4+ T cells were isolated. The protocol was immunoSEQ multiplex PCR, while the TCRdb copy is restricted to in-frame clones and leaves out a portion. Seen here are about 29,000 clones, about three quarters observed once, and the top ten hold approximately 14%. The antigens of these receptors remain unknown. The sequenced material came from CD4+ T cells from PBMCs, cultured in vitro. These TCRs come from a human donor in good health.

The rearrangement uses TRBV6-2 or TRBV6-3 and TRBJ2-2, with D perhaps TRBD2 (5 bases). The V end was cut by 2 bases, the J end by 0 bases, with 10 bases between. The CDR3 has 16 residues. Germline V gives CDR1 MNHEY, CDR2 SVGEGT. This CDR3 is CASSYGLYANTGELFF. CDR3 coding DNA: TGTGCCAGCAGTTACGGACTTTACGCGAACACCGGGGAGCTGTTTTTT.

The chain links TRBV9 to TRBJ1-2; 9 nucleotides match TRBD1. Germline loops: CDR1 SGDLS, CDR2 YYNGEE. V lost 6 bases to trimming and J lost 0 bases; unmatched junction nucleotides: 12. The CDR3 sequence is 17 residues long. The CDR3 DNA reads as TGTGCCAGCACCACCTTCGGACAGGGGATAGCTAACTATGGCTACACCTTC. It yields the protein CASTTFGQGIANYGYTF.

The chain is built from TRBV7-9 and TRBJ2-5; the match to TRBD1 covers 7 bases. The trim removed 10 bases at V and 0 bases at J, leaving 5 bases unmatched. CDR3 length: 13 residues. CDR1 is SEHNR, CDR2 FQNEAQ, per germline (reference sequence). CDR3 in amino acids: CAIQGDNQETQYF. CDR3 bases: TGTGCCATTCAGGGGGACAACCAAGAGACCCAGTACTTC.

The chain links TRBV18 to TRBJ2-2; 8 bases map to TRBD1. The CDR3 extends over 16 amino acids. Germline CDR1 KGHSH, CDR2 LQKENI. The trim removed 7 bases at V and 7 bases at J, leaving 14 bases unmatched. The CDR3 spells CASFPGTGPVGGELFF. Written as DNA, the CDR3 is TGTGCCAGCTTCCCCGGGACAGGTCCCGTTGGCGGGGAGCTGTTTTTT.

DNA of the CDR3: TGTGCCAGCAGCCCGACGCGGGGGCAAGGAGGTGGTCGGCCCTACGAGCAGTACTTC. Translation: CASSPTRGQGGGRPYEQYF. V is TRBV7-9 and J is TRBJ2-7, with a tentative D call TRBD2 (7 bases). Germline V gives CDR1 SEHNR, CDR2 FQNEAQ (reference sequence). V was trimmed by 5 bases and J by 2 bases, leaving 28 bases between them. The CDR3 loop spans 19 amino acids.

This clone was detected only once. The chain recombines TRBV2 with TRBJ1-2, with 8 bases that match TRBD1. Germline V lookup: CDR1 SNHLY, CDR2 FYNNEI. The ends lost 6 bases at V and 3 bases at J; junction bases unmatched: 9. The CDR3 spans 15 residues. CDR3 loop: CASRAWTGQDYGYTF. Here the CDR3 DNA reads TGTGCCAGCAGGGCTTGGACAGGGCAGGACTATGGCTACACCTTC.

The chain has TRBV4-2 and TRBJ1-6; a weak D match, TRBD1 (6 bases). The CDR3 loop spans 11 amino acids. Trimming took 7 bases from V and 8 from J, leaving 6 bases between them. The germline V gene has CDR1 LGHNA and CDR2 YNFKEQ. CDR3 bases: TGTGCCAGCAAGGGGGATTCACCCCTCCACTTT. This encodes CASKGDSPLHF.

The chain recombines TRBV7-2 with TRBJ2-2; a possible D gene is TRBD2 (7 bases). The CDR3 runs to 15 residues. CDR1 and CDR2 from the germline V gene are SGHTA and FQGNSA. Trimming took off 7 bases at V and 6 bases at J, with 18 bases between the two ends. The CDR3 spells CASTPPGGMAGELFF. The CDR3 nucleotides read TGTGCCAGCACTCCCCCGGGGGGCATGGCCGGGGAGCTGTTTTTT.

The chain is built from TRBV7-3 and TRBJ2-5; TRBD1 aligns across 9 bases. The CDR3 is made up of 15 amino acids. Trimming cost V 5 bases and J 5 bases; bases outside gene matches: 9. Germline V gene data show CDR1 as SGHTA and CDR2 as FQGTGA. The CDR3 sequence is CASSPSGTGYETQYF. The CDR3 nucleotides read TGTGCCAGCAGCCCAAGCGGGACAGGGTATGAGACCCAGTACTTC.

This rearrangement joins TRBV9 to TRBJ2-3; D is undetermined. Trimming stripped 0 bases from V and 0 bases from J, with 8 bases between. The germline V gene encodes CDR1 SGDLS and CDR2 YYNGEE. The CDR3 has 15 amino acids. For the CDR3, the DNA is TGTGCCAGCAGCGTAGGGGTCGGAAGCACAGATACGCAGTATTTT. The encoded protein is CASSVGVGSTDTQYF.

The chain combines TRBV2 with TRBJ2-4; D is undetermined. Germline V gene data show CDR1 as SNHLY and CDR2 as FYNNEI. With 6 bases removed from V and 0 bases from J, the gap between germline ends came to 12 bases. The CDR3 is 15 amino acids. The CDR3 DNA reads as TGTGCCAGCAGGATTTTGGGGATAGCCAAAAACATTCAGTACTTC. Its protein product is CASRILGIAKNIQYF.

This clone is medium-sized by share. V is TRBV4-2 and J is TRBJ1-1, with TRBD1 identical over 10 bases. V was clipped by 1 base and J by 4 bases; unmatched bases: 9. Germline V gene lookup returns CDR1 LGHNA and CDR2 YNFKEQ. This CDR3 contains 17 residues. CDR3 region: CASSQGQGATPGTEAFF. CDR3 nucleotide sequence: TGTGCCAGCAGCCAAGGACAGGGGGCCACCCCGGGCACTGAAGCTTTCTTT.

This sequence joins TRBV2 and TRBJ1-5, with 9 bases fitting TRBD1. Trimming cost V 1 base and J 5 bases; bases outside gene matches: 3. CDR1 and CDR2 (germline): SNHLY, FYNNEI. There are 15 residues in the CDR3. CDR3 sequence (DNA): TGTGCCAGCAGTGAAGGGGGGACAGGGTATCAGCCCCAGCATTTT. Translated: CASSEGGTGYQPQHF. Looking up the rest from reference TRBV2 and TRBJ1-5 gives the full variable domain: EPEVTQTPSHQVTQMGQEVILRCVPISNHLYFYWYRQILGQKVEFLVSFYNNEISEKSEIFDDQFSVERPDGSNFTLKIRSTKLEDSAMYFCASSEGGTGYQPQHFGDGTRLSIL.

This clone was counted a single time. The chain recombines TRBV5-1 with TRBJ1-2, with 8 bases matching TRBD1. Germline CDR1 reads SGHRS; CDR2 reads YFSETQ. The CDR3 extends over 13 amino acids. The V segment lost 4 bases and the J segment 5 bases; nucleotides outside the gene matches: 4. CDR3 bases: TGCGCCAGCAGCCCGGACAGGGCGTATGGCTACACCTTC. Protein product: CASSPDRAYGYTF.

A few counts support this clone. The chain joins TRBV24-1 to TRBJ2-7; possible D gene TRBD2, 5 bases. Per germline, CDR1 KGHDR and CDR2 SFDVKD. The CDR3 covers 14 residues. V lost 4 bases and J lost 6, with 15 bases in between. The CDR3 is CATSDSRTAGEQYF. The DNA for the CDR3 is TGTGCCACCAGTGACTCTCGGACGGCGGGCGAGCAGTACTTC.

The chain employs TRBV6-5 and TRBJ1-3; D is possibly TRBD1 (5 bases). Germline values: CDR1 MNHEY, CDR2 SVGAGI. This CDR3 is built from 16 residues. Between the trimmed V and J ends, which lost 0 bases and 0 bases, there was a span of 9 bases. CDR3 region: CASSYSGAASGNTIYF. DNA for the CDR3: TGTGCCAGCAGTTACTCCGGGGCAGCCTCTGGAAACACCATATATTTT.

This clone appeared a few times. CDR3 residues: CASSPGGAKEPQHF. The CDR3 DNA reads TGTGCCAGCTCACCAGGCGGCGCTAAGGAGCCCCAGCATTTT. This chain joins TRBV18 and TRBJ1-5; no clear D gene. The CDR3 loop spans 14 amino acids. The V gene's germline CDR1 is KGHSH and CDR2 LQKENI. Trimming shortened V by 2 bases and J by 8 bases, and 13 bases separated the two germline ends. Combining the CDR3 with reference TRBV18 and TRBJ1-5 gives the whole variable domain NAGVMQNPRHLVRRRGQEARLRCSPMKGHSHVYWYRQLPEEGLKFMVYLQKENIIDESGMPKERFSAEFPKEGPSILRIQQVVRGDSAAYFCASSPGGAKEPQHFGDGTRLSIL.

This clone was detected once. The CDR3 here is CASSQAGFSYEQYF. The CDR3, as DNA: TGTGCCAGCAGCCAAGCGGGTTTCTCCTACGAGCAGTACTTC. J is TRBJ2-7 and V is TRBV3-1 (or the pseudogene TRBV3-2); no firm D call. Trimming shortened V by 1 base and J by 0 bases, and 7 bases separated the two germline ends. The length of the CDR3 is 14 residues. Germline-derived CDR1 and CDR2 are LGHDT and YNNKEL (reference sequence).